These 12 T cell receptor beta chains originate from one sample sequenced in a study of memory CD8 T cells in hepatitis C reinfection. Sequencing used immunoSEQ multiplex PCR; TCRdb keeps in-frame clones, though not all of them. Of over 35,000 clones in the sample, around 87% were seen once. Time point noted: peak reinfection, 3 to 8 weeks after reinfection detection. TCR sequencing was done directly ex vivo on sorted cells, without expansion in vitro. Input material: naive CD8+ T cells sorted from blood. The receptor set was obtained from a man younger than 35 with hepatitis C virus infection.

The chain is built from TRBV4-1 and TRBJ2-7; perhaps TRBD2 as D (5 bases). The germline V gene has CDR1 MGHRA and CDR2 YSYEKL. V lost 0 bases, J lost 3 bases, and 9 bases lay in between. The CDR3 consists of 14 residues. The chain's CDR3 is CASSQDPGFYEQYF. Here the CDR3 DNA reads TGCGCCAGCAGCCAAGATCCGGGGTTCTACGAGCAGTACTTC.

The V call is TRBV4-3, the J call TRBJ2-2; TRBD2 is a possible D gene (6 bases). The CDR3 length is 19 residues. Trimming shortened V by 1 base and J by 3 bases, and 21 bases separated the two germline ends. The V gene's germline CDR1 is LGHNA and CDR2 YSLEER. The DNA of the CDR3 is TGCGCCAGCAGCCAAGCCACGATTCCCGGGACTCAGGACACCGGGGAGCTGTTTTTT. The encoded protein is CASSQATIPGTQDTGELFF.

The chain has TRBV5-5 and TRBJ2-7; 8 positions agree with TRBD1. Germline CDR1 is SGHKS and CDR2 is YYEKEE (reference sequence). V gave up 0 bases and J gave up 2 bases; unmatched junction bases: 1. The CDR3 runs 14 residues. Here the CDR3 DNA reads TGTGCCAGCAGCTTGGAACAGGGGGCCTACGAGCAGTACTTC. It is translated as CASSLEQGAYEQYF. The complete variable domain, with remaining parts taken from reference TRBV5-5 and TRBJ2-7, reads DAGVTQSPTHLIKTRGQQVTLRCSPISGHKSVSWYQQVLGQGPQFIFQYYEKEERGRGNFPDRFSARQFPNYSSELNVNALLLGDSALYLCASSLEQGAYEQYFGPGTRLTVT.

This chain links TRBV4-3 with TRBJ2-1; weak D call: TRBD2 (6 bases). Trimming left V 4 bases short and J 5 bases short, with 21 bases between. This CDR3 has 17 residues. Germline CDR1 reads LGHNA; CDR2 reads YSLEER. The CDR3 region has the DNA TGCGCCAGCAGCCCCCACGCTAGGCGGGGTAACGACAATGAGCAGTTCTTC. It specifies CASSPHARRGNDNEQFF.

The chain has TRBV2 and TRBJ2-5; the match to TRBD2 covers 9 bases. Per the germline V gene, CDR1 is SNHLY and CDR2 is FYNNEI. The V and J ends lost 0 bases and 2 bases, in that order; junction bases with no gene match: 1. CDR3 length equals 15 residues. The CDR3 nucleotides read TGTGCCAGCAGTGAAGCAGCGGGAGGACAAGAGACCCAGTACTTC. Its translation is CASSEAAGGQETQYF.

The V gene is TRBV5-8, the J gene TRBJ2-7; possibly TRBD1 for D (5 bases). The CDR3 extends over 12 amino acids. The germline V gene has CDR1 SGHTS and CDR2 YDEGEE. V lost 2 bases and J 2 bases, leaving 5 bases between the germline ends. The CDR3 DNA is TGTGCCAGCAGCTTACAGGCCTACGAGCAGTACTTC. This codes for CASSLQAYEQYF.

V is TRBV9 and J is TRBJ1-2; 11 bases are shared with TRBD1. CDR1 and CDR2 from the germline V gene are SGDLS and YYNGEE. Germline trimming cut 3 bases from V and 4 bases from J; bases unmatched to any gene: 2. CDR3 size: 14 residues. CDR3 sequence: CASSGTGGGYGYTF. The CDR3 nucleotides read TGTGCCAGCAGCGGGACAGGGGGCGGCTATGGCTACACCTTC.

The V and J genes are TRBV2 and TRBJ2-3, with 9 bases matching TRBD1. Germline V gene lookup returns CDR1 SNHLY and CDR2 FYNNEI. Germline trimming cut 4 bases from V and 1 base from J; bases unmatched to any gene: 0. The CDR3 runs 14 residues. CDR3 DNA: TGTGCCAGCAGTGGGGACAGGGGCACAGATACGCAGTATTTT. Its translation is CASSGDRGTDTQYF.

This sequence joins TRBV20-1 and TRBJ1-1; D is perhaps TRBD1 (6 bases). Germline CDR1 reads DFQATT; CDR2 reads SNEGSKA (reference sequence). The CDR3 spans 11 residues. V was shortened by 3 bases and J by 8 bases, with 10 bases between the two germline ends. DNA of the CDR3: TGCAGTGCTAGCTGGGGGACAGAAGCTTTCTTT. It encodes CSASWGTEAFF.

The chain links TRBV9 to TRBJ2-3; 15 nucleotides agree with TRBD2. The CDR3 is 17 amino acids. Trimming at V came to 3 bases and at J to 5 bases, leaving 7 bases not matched to a gene. Germline CDR1 SGDLS, CDR2 YYNGEE. CDR3 bases: TGTGCCAGCAGCGGGGGACTAGCGGGAGGCGGGGAAGATACGCAGTATTTT. It specifies CASSGGLAGGGEDTQYF.

The chain recombines TRBV28 with TRBJ2-5; D may be TRBD2 (6 bases). The CDR3 runs to 11 residues. Per germline, CDR1 MDHEN and CDR2 SYDVKM. Trimming removed 10 bases from V and 5 bases from J, with 11 bases in between. CDR3 loop: CATRAGETQYF. The CDR3, as DNA: TGTGCCACCCGGGCGGGGGAGACCCAGTACTTC.

The chain couples TRBV18 to TRBJ2-6, with a possible D match to TRBD1 (5 bases). Germline CDR1 reads KGHSH; CDR2 reads LQKENI. V was clipped by 2 bases and J by 0 bases, with 11 bases between them. The CDR3 contains 17 residues. The CDR3 reads CASSPGAHYSGANVLTF. Written as DNA, the CDR3 is TGTGCCAGCTCACCAGGGGCTCACTACTCTGGGGCCAACGTCCTGACTTTC.